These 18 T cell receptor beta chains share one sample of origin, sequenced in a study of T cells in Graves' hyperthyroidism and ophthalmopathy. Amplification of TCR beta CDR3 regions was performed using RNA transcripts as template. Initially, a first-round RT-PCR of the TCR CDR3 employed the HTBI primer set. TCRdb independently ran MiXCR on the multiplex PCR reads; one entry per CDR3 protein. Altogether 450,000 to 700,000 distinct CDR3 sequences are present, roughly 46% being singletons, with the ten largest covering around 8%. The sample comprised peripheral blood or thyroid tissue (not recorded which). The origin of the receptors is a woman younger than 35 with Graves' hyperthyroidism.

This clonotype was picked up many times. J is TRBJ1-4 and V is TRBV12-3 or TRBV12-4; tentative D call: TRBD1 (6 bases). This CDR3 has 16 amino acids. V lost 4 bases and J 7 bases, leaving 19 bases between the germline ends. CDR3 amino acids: CASSSPSRGEGEKLFF. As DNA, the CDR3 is TGTGCCAGCAGTTCTCCCAGTAGGGGGGAGGGTGAAAAACTGTTTTTT.

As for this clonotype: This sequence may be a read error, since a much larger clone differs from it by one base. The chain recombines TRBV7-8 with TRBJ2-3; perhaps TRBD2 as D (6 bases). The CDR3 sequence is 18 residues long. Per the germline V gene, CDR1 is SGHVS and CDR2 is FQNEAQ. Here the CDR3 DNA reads TGTGCCAGCAGCTTCATAGCGGACACTGGAATGAGCACAGATACGCGGTATTTT. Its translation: CASSFIADTGMSTDTRYF.

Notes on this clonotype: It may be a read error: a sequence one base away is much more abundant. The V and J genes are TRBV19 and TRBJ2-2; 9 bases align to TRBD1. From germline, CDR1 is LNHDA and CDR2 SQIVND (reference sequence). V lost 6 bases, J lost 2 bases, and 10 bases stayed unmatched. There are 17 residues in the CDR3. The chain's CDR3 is CASRPRAGQGNTGELFF. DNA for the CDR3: TGTGCCAGTAGGCCTAGAGCGGGACAGGGTAACACCGGGGAGCTGTTTTTT. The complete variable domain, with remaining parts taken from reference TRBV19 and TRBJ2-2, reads DGGITQSPKYLFRKEGQNVTLSCEQNLNHDAMYWYRQDPGQGLRLIYYSQIVNDFQKGDIAEGYSVSREKKESFPLTVTSAQKNPTAFYLCASRPRAGQGNTGELFFGEGSRLTVL.

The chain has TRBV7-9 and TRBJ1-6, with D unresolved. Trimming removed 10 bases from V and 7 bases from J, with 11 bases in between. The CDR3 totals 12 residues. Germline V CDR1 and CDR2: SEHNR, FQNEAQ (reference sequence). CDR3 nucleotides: TGTGCCACCAGAGGAGGGAATTCACCCCTCCACTTT. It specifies CATRGGNSPLHF.

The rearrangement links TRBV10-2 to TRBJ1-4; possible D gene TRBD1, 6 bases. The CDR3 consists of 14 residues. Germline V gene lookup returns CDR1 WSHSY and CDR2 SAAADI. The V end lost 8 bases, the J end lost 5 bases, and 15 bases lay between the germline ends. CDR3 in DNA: TGCGCCAGCGTTACCCGGGACACCAATGAAAAACTGTTTTTT. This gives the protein CASVTRDTNEKLFF.

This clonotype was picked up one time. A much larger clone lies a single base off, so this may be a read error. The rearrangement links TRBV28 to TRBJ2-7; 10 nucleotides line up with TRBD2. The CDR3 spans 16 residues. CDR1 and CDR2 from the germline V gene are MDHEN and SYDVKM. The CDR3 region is CASSQHGLAATYGQYF. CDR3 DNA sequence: TGTGCCAGCAGCCAGCATGGACTAGCGGCTACCTACGGGCAGTACTTC.

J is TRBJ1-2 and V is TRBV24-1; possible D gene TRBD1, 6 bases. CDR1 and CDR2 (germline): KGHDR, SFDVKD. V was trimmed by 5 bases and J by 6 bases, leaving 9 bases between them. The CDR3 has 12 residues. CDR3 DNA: TGTGCCACCAGTGCTAACAGGGATGGCTACACCTTC. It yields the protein CATSANRDGYTF.

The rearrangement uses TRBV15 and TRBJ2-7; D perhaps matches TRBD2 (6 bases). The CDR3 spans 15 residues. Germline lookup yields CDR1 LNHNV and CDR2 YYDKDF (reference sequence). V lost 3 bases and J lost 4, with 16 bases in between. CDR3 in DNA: TGTGCCACCAGCAGTTACGGGAGTTCCTTTTACGAGCAGTACTTC. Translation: CATSSYGSSFYEQYF.

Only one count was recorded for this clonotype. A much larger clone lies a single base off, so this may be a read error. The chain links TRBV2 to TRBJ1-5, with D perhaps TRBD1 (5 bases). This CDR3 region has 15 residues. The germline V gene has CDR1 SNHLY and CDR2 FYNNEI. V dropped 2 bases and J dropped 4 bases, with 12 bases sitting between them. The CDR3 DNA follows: TGTGCCAGCAGTGAACGTATGGGGCCTAATCAGCCCCAGCATTTT. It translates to CASSERMGPNQPQHF.

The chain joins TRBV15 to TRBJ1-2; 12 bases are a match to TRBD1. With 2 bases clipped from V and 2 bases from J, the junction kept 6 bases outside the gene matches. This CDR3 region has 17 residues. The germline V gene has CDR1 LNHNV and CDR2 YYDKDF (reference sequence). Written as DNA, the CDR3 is TGTGCCACCAGCAGATACGGGACAGGGGGCAAAAACTATGGCTACACCTTC. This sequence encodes CATSRYGTGGKNYGYTF.

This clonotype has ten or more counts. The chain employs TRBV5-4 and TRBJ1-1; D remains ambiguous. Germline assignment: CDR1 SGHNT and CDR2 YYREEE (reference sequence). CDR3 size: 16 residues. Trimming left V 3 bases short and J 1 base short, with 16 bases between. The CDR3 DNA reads TGTGCCAGCAGCTCTGGCGGCCTATTAGGGAACACTGAAGCTTTCTTT. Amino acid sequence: CASSSGGLLGNTEAFF.

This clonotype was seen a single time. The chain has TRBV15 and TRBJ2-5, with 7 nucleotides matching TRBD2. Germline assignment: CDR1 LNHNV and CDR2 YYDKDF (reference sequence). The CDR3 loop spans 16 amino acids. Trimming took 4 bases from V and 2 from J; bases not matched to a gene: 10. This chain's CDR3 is CATSTPEEGGQETQYF. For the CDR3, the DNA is TGTGCCACCAGCACCCCGGAGGAGGGAGGGCAAGAGACCCAGTACTTC.

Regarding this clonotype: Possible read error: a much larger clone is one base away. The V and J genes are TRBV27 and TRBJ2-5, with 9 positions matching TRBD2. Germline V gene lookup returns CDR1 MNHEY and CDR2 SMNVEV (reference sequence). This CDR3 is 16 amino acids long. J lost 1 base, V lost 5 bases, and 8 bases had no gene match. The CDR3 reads CASSAGTSRTQETQYF. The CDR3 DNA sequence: TGTGCCAGCAGTGCCGGGACTAGCAGGACCCAAGAGACCCAGTACTTC.

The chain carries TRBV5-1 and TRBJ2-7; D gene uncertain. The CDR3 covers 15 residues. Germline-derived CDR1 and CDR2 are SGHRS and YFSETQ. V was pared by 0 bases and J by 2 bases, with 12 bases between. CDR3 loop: CASSLAAASTYEQYF. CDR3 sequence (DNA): TGCGCCAGCAGCTTGGCCGCAGCCTCTACCTACGAGCAGTACTTC.

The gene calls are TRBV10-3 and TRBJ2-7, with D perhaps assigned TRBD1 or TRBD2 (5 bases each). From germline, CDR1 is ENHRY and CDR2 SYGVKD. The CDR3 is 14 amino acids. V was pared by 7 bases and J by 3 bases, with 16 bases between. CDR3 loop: CAIKGTAGNYEQYF. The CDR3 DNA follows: TGTGCCATCAAGGGGACCGCAGGGAACTACGAGCAGTACTTC.

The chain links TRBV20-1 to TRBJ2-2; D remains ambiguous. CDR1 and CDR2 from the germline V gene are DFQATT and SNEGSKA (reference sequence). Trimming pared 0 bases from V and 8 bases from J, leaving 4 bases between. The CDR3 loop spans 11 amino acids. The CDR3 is CSARDSGELFF. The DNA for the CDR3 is TGCAGTGCTAGAGACTCTGGGGAGCTGTTTTTT.

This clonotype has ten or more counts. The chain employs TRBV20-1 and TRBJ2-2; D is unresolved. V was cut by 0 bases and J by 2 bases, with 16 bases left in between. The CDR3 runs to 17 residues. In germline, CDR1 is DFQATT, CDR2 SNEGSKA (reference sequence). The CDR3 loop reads CSAREPSRRSNTGELFF. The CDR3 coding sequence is TGCAGTGCTAGAGAGCCATCCCGGAGATCAAACACCGGGGAGCTGTTTTTT.

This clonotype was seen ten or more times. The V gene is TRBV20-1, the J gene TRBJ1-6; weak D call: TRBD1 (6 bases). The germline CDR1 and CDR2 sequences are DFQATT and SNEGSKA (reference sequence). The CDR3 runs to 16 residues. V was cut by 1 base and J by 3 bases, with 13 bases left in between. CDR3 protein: CSARARDKGYNSPLHF. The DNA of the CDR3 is TGCAGTGCTAGAGCCAGGGACAAGGGCTATAATTCACCCCTCCACTTT.